The 27 T cell receptor beta chains below come from one sample, sequenced in a study of blood T cell repertoires in COVID-19 (dated by TCRdb to 2018 to 2020). The method was the immunoSEQ multiplex PCR assay. In its TCRdb copy, this immuneACCESS table keeps in-frame sequences only and misses some clones. Where compared with another copy, unresolved V genes explain less than half of these, and the others have no known cause. In all, the sample holds around 340,000 clones, and approximately 86% of those were seen once. The top ten clonotypes cover about 7% of the sample. The sequencing input was peripheral blood. The receptors derive from a woman in her fifties or sixties with COVID-19, enrolled during active disease.

This chain uses TRBV9 with TRBJ1-2, with D perhaps TRBD1 (6 bases). Trimming shortened V by 3 bases and J by 4 bases, and 19 bases separated the two germline ends. Germline CDR1 is SGDLS and CDR2 is YYNGEE. The CDR3 consists of 16 residues. CDR3 coding DNA: TGTGCCAGCAGCGAGAGCCCGCGACAGGAGAGCTATGGCTACACCTTC. This sequence encodes CASSESPRQESYGYTF. The full variable domain, with the rest looked up from reference TRBV9 and TRBJ1-2, is DSGVTQTPKHLITATGQRVTLRCSPRSGDLSVYWYQQSLDQGLQFLIQYYNGEERAKGNILERFSAQQFPDLHSELNLSSLELGDSALYFCASSESPRQESYGYTFGSGTRLTVV.

The V gene is TRBV11-3, the J gene TRBJ2-7, with TRBD2 as a possible D gene (6 bases). The germline CDR1 and CDR2 sequences are SGHNT and YENEEA. The CDR3 spans 15 residues. V was shortened by 5 bases and J by 5 bases, with 19 bases between the two germline ends. The CDR3 DNA follows: TGTGCCAGCAGCCTCCTCAGCGGGTCCGTCCACGAGCAGTACTTC. This encodes CASSLLSGSVHEQYF.

CDR3 region: CASSGGYNEQFF. The CDR3 DNA follows: TGCGCCAGCAGTGGCGGATACAATGAGCAGTTCTTC. The rearrangement uses TRBV5-1 and TRBJ2-1; D remains ambiguous. Germline V gives CDR1 SGHRS, CDR2 YFSETQ. The CDR3 is 12 residues long. Trimming removed 5 bases from V and 4 bases from J, with 7 bases in between.

Concerning this clone itself: Other DNA sequences from this sample encode an identical CDR3 as well. The gene calls are TRBV7-9 and TRBJ2-1, with D possibly matching TRBD2 (5 bases). This CDR3 comprises 13 residues. Germline V gene data show CDR1 as SEHNR and CDR2 as FQNEAQ (reference sequence). V was trimmed by 5 bases and J by 1 base, leaving 6 bases between them. CDR3 protein: CASSPGSYNEQFF. DNA for the CDR3: TGTGCCAGCAGCCCGGGGTCCTACAATGAGCAGTTCTTC.

The gene calls are TRBV12-3 or TRBV12-4 and TRBJ1-4; TRBD1 agrees at 8 bases. V gave up 6 bases and J gave up 5 bases; unmatched junction bases: 2. This CDR3 comprises 13 residues. The chain's CDR3 is CASRGQENEKLFF. The CDR3 region has the DNA TGTGCCAGCAGGGGACAGGAGAATGAAAAACTGTTTTTT.

The rearrangement links TRBV7-2 to TRBJ2-7; 9 positions agree with TRBD1. The germline gives CDR1 SGHTA, CDR2 FQGNSA. The CDR3 is 14 residues long. The V and J ends lost 8 bases and 2 bases, in that order; junction bases with no gene match: 7. In nucleotides, the CDR3 is TGTGCCAGCGGGGACAGGGCCTCCGCCTACGAGCAGTACTTC. Its translation: CASGDRASAYEQYF.

The V and J genes are TRBV19 and TRBJ1-4; tentatively, D is TRBD1 (5 bases). Deletions cut 9 bases from V and 13 bases from J, with 15 bases between. Germline values: CDR1 LNHDA, CDR2 SQIVND (reference sequence). There are 11 residues in the CDR3. CDR3 sequence (DNA): TGTGCCAGCCAGTCCTACGGGGGACTGTTTTTT. The encoded protein is CASQSYGGLFF.

The chain combines TRBV5-4 with TRBJ1-4; D might be TRBD1 (5 bases). Deletions cut 4 bases from V and 6 bases from J, with 16 bases between. The CDR3 is 15 residues long. CDR1 and CDR2 (germline): SGHNT, YYREEE (reference sequence). The CDR3 reads CASSPGTANYEKLFF. CDR3 nucleotides: TGTGCCAGCAGCCCGGGGACTGCCAATTATGAAAAACTGTTTTTT. The full variable domain, in which reference TRBV5-4 and TRBJ1-4 provide the parts outside the CDR3, is ETGVTQSPTHLIKTRGQQVTLRCSSQSGHNTVSWYQQALGQGPQFIFQYYREEENGRGNFPPRFSGLQFPNYSSELNVNALELDDSALYLCASSPGTANYEKLFFGSGTQLSVL.

This chain uses TRBV18 with TRBJ1-1, with 7 bases fitting TRBD1. The germline V gene has CDR1 KGHSH and CDR2 LQKENI. Unmatched junction bases numbered 4, after V lost 2 bases and J lost 1 base. CDR3 length equals 15 residues. In nucleotides, the CDR3 is TGTGCCAGCTCACCAGGACAGGTCGGGAACACTGAAGCTTTCTTT. It specifies CASSPGQVGNTEAFF.

The chain has TRBV6-2 or TRBV6-3 and TRBJ2-7; tentatively, D is TRBD2 (5 bases). Between the trimmed V and J ends, which lost 3 bases and 2 bases, there was a span of 8 bases. Germline assignment: CDR1 MNHEY and CDR2 SVGEGT. This CDR3 contains 13 residues. CDR3 coding DNA: TGTGCCAGCAGTTATGGGAGAACCTACGAGCAGTACTTC. This gives the protein CASSYGRTYEQYF.

This clone was observed a few times. The CDR3 DNA sequence: TGTGCCACCTCATCAGCGGGGGCCGCGGCTCGGGAGCAGTACTTC. It specifies CATSSAGAAAREQYF. The chain has TRBV19 and TRBJ2-7, with 8 bases matching TRBD2. Unmatched junction bases numbered 18, after V lost 10 bases and J lost 7 bases. The germline gives CDR1 LNHDA, CDR2 SQIVND (reference sequence). CDR3 length: 15 residues.

This chain joins TRBV5-1 and TRBJ1-1, with 7 bases matching TRBD1. In germline, CDR1 is SGHRS, CDR2 YFSETQ. CDR3 size: 13 residues. Losses at the gene ends were 0 bases for V and 5 bases for J; bases not matched to a gene: 1. In DNA, the CDR3 is TGCGCCAGCAGCTTGGACAGGGGTACTGAAGCTTTCTTT. Translated, it gives CASSLDRGTEAFF.

This clone showed up just once. The chain is built from TRBV5-1 and TRBJ2-1; 7 positions agree with TRBD2. The CDR3 is 19 residues long. Germline CDR1 SGHRS, CDR2 YFSETQ. V lost 1 base and J lost 7; bases outside the gene matches: 20. The CDR3 sequence is CASSLTYGWGLSGRNEQFF. The DNA for the CDR3 is TGCGCCAGCAGCTTGACTTACGGGTGGGGACTATCTGGTCGAAATGAGCAGTTCTTC. Full variable domain (rest looked up from reference TRBV5-1 and TRBJ2-1): KAGVTQTPRYLIKTRGQQVTLSCSPISGHRSVSWYQQTPGQGLQFLFEYFSETQRNKGNFPGRFSGRQFSNSRSEMNVSTLELGDSALYLCASSLTYGWGLSGRNEQFFGPGTRLTVL.

J is TRBJ2-1 and V is TRBV29-1, with TRBD1 matching over 8 bases. This CDR3 region has 17 residues. V gave up 5 bases and J gave up 7 bases; unmatched junction bases: 19. Germline CDR1 SQVTM, CDR2 ANQGSEA. CDR3 DNA sequence: TGCAGCGTTTCTAGTCTACTCTCGGGACAGGTCCCAAATGAGCAGTTCTTC. This codes for CSVSSLLSGQVPNEQFF.

This sequence joins TRBV19 and TRBJ1-2; D might be TRBD1 (5 bases). V lost 3 bases and J lost 3, with 8 bases in between. Germline V gene sequence: CDR1 LNHDA, CDR2 SQIVND (reference sequence). CDR3 length: 13 amino acids. This CDR3 is CASSILQDYGYTF. As DNA, the CDR3 is TGTGCCAGTAGTATTCTACAGGACTATGGCTACACCTTC.

V gene TRBV7-2 combines with J gene TRBJ2-7; no clear D. Germline loops: CDR1 SGHTA, CDR2 FQGNSA. The germline V and J ends were trimmed by 5 bases and 2 bases, with 13 bases remaining between them. The CDR3 is made up of 14 amino acids. The CDR3 protein is CASSPQWQAYEQYF. The CDR3 nucleotides are TGTGCCAGCAGCCCGCAGTGGCAGGCCTACGAGCAGTACTTC.

This sequence joins TRBV5-1 and TRBJ2-1, with 8 bases aligning to TRBD1. CDR1 and CDR2 (germline): SGHRS, YFSETQ. The V and J ends lost 4 bases and 8 bases, in that order; junction bases with no gene match: 8. The CDR3 runs to 14 residues. The CDR3 sequence is CASSPRTGKDEQFF. Written as DNA, the CDR3 is TGCGCCAGCAGCCCTAGGACAGGGAAGGATGAGCAGTTCTTC. The variable domain in full, completed from reference TRBV5-1 and TRBJ2-1, reads KAGVTQTPRYLIKTRGQQVTLSCSPISGHRSVSWYQQTPGQGLQFLFEYFSETQRNKGNFPGRFSGRQFSNSRSEMNVSTLELGDSALYLCASSPRTGKDEQFFGPGTRLTVL.

Only one count was recorded for this clone. This sequence joins TRBV19 and TRBJ2-5; perhaps TRBD2 as D (6 bases). The CDR3 loop spans 13 amino acids. Germline assignment: CDR1 LNHDA and CDR2 SQIVND (reference sequence). The germline V and J ends were trimmed by 3 bases and 3 bases, with 8 bases remaining between them. CDR3 protein: CASSMEREETQYF. CDR3 DNA sequence: TGTGCCAGTAGTATGGAGCGGGAAGAGACCCAGTACTTC. Together with reference TRBV19 and TRBJ2-5, the CDR3 gives the full variable domain: DGGITQSPKYLFRKEGQNVTLSCEQNLNHDAMYWYRQDPGQGLRLIYYSQIVNDFQKGDIAEGYSVSREKKESFPLTVTSAQKNPTAFYLCASSMEREETQYFGPGTRLLVL.

The chain employs TRBV27 and TRBJ1-5; 9 nucleotides align to TRBD1. CDR1 MNHEY and CDR2 SMNVEV come from the germline V gene (reference sequence). The J segment lost 7 bases and the V segment lost 6 bases, leaving 10 bases of the junction unmatched. The CDR3 has 15 residues. CDR3 protein: CASSSAGTGHQPQHF. The CDR3, as DNA: TGTGCCAGCAGCTCAGCCGGGACAGGGCACCAGCCCCAGCATTTT.

This rearrangement joins TRBV4-1 to TRBJ2-1; D not resolved. The CDR3 is 14 amino acids. Germline CDR1 is MGHRA and CDR2 is YSYEKL. Trimming pared 4 bases from V and 2 bases from J, leaving 9 bases between. The CDR3 bases are TGCGCCAGCAGCCGCGGCAGCACCTACAATGAGCAGTTCTTC. Its protein is CASSRGSTYNEQFF.

The chain recombines TRBV11-1 with TRBJ1-2; TRBD1 matches 9 bases. Losses at the gene ends were 5 bases for V and 4 bases for J; bases not matched to a gene: 8. Germline assignment: CDR1 SGHAT and CDR2 FQDESV (reference sequence). The CDR3 has 15 residues. The CDR3 loop is CASSTSTGGLYGYTF. The CDR3, as DNA: TGTGCCAGCAGCACCTCGACAGGGGGGCTCTATGGCTACACCTTC.

This sequence joins TRBV24-1 and TRBJ1-1, with D perhaps matching TRBD1 (6 bases). V was shortened by 4 bases and J by 2 bases, with 13 bases between the two germline ends. CDR3 length: 15 residues. Germline V gene data show CDR1 as KGHDR and CDR2 as SFDVKD. CDR3 in amino acids: CATSEREGVNTEAFF. The CDR3 bases are TGTGCCACCAGTGAGAGGGAGGGGGTAAACACTGAAGCTTTCTTT.

The chain employs TRBV7-9 and TRBJ1-4; perhaps TRBD1 as D (6 bases). Germline lookup yields CDR1 SEHNR and CDR2 FQNEAQ (reference sequence). This CDR3 comprises 17 residues. The V gene lost 5 bases and the J gene lost 6 bases, with 22 bases spanning the gap. Written as DNA, the CDR3 is TGTGCCAGCAGCCCGACCCTAGGGGGGGCTTTTGATGAAAAACTGTTTTTT. Translation: CASSPTLGGAFDEKLFF.

The J gene is TRBJ2-3, the V gene TRBV7-8; 10 bases fit TRBD1. CDR3 length: 16 amino acids. The junction had 10 bases not matched to a gene; V was cut back by 6 bases and J by 4 bases. Germline V gene lookup returns CDR1 SGHVS and CDR2 FQNEAQ. The CDR3 bases are TGTGCCAGCAGTCGACAGGGGGCTATAGTATCAGATACGCAGTATTTT. Protein sequence: CASSRQGAIVSDTQYF.

The table lists this clone with a count of one. V is TRBV18 and J is TRBJ2-7, with 11 bases lining up with TRBD2. The germline V gene has CDR1 KGHSH and CDR2 LQKENI. This CDR3 spans 16 amino acids. V gave up 1 base and J gave up 4 bases; unmatched junction bases: 6. CDR3 in amino acids: CASSPLAGGPQYEQYF. The CDR3 DNA reads as TGTGCCAGCTCACCACTAGCGGGGGGGCCCCAGTACGAGCAGTACTTC.

In this sample, this clone turned up once. V is TRBV7-8 and J is TRBJ2-1; the D is unclear. There are 12 residues in the CDR3. Germline values: CDR1 SGHVS, CDR2 FQNEAQ. Trimming took 1 base from V and 7 from J, leaving 5 bases between them. The CDR3 sequence is CASSLEQNEQFF. The CDR3 coding sequence is TGTGCCAGCAGCTTAGAACAGAATGAGCAGTTCTTC.

The table lists this clone with a few counts. The gene calls are TRBV5-8 and TRBJ1-1; D call uncertain. The CDR3 has 13 amino acids. Germline-derived CDR1 and CDR2 are SGHTS and YDEGEE. V was cut by 4 bases and J by 6 bases, with 13 bases left in between. The CDR3 region has the DNA TGTGCCAGCAGCCCCGCGGGGTGGGCTGAAGCTTTCTTT. Protein sequence: CASSPAGWAEAFF.